The sequence of this TCR beta chain was determined in a study of MAIT cells during Salmonella Paratyphi A infection (dated by TCRdb to 2015 to 2018). Broadly, across the study: Adult volunteers aged 18 to 60 ingested a single dose of 1-5x10^3 CFU of S. Paratyphi A strain NVGH308. Diagnosed volunteers received ciprofloxacin 500 mg twice daily for 14 days starting at diagnosis. What the study reported, not specific to this receptor: From baseline to mid-infection, the space taken up by over-represented MAIT clonotypes dropped significantly (roughly 0.17 to 0.10), whereas no significant difference was seen post-infection. Diagnosed volunteers showed more expansion or contraction among top five MAIT clonotypes than healthy controls (roughly 0.56 versus 0.12), suggesting infection-driven repertoire reshaping. Although the availability of volunteer samples limited sample sizes, the sizes were judged adequate for detecting differences between groups. MAIT cell TRBV usage was oligoclonal with a preference for TRBV20 and TRBV6, and infection did not appear to change this usage.

This clonotype showed up just a few times. Its antigen specificity is not known. Qualities for individual bases were not recorded, and no much larger clone is one base off. Reading from cysteine to phenylalanine, the CDR3 counts 15 amino acids. This entry keeps only the CDR3 DNA: 45 bases, framed from base 1. Sequences LGHNA (CDR1) and YSLEER (CDR2) are obtained from the germline V gene. After removal of 3 bases from V and 7 bases from J, the junction retains 4 bases not matched to a gene. The library relied on 5' RACE. TCRbeta was amplified in two PCR rounds using Phusion High-Fidelity polymerase, and the primers carried sample-specific barcodes. To build the TCRbeta libraries, template-switch cDNA synthesis was carried out using SMARTScribe reverse transcriptase along with a TRBC-specific primer. After barcoding, samples were pooled and then prepared using the NEBNext Ultra DNA Library Prep Kit for Illumina. Sequencing of the libraries took place on an Illumina MiSeq using the MiSeq reagent kit v2, 300 cycles. In the authors' own workflow: Reads were demultiplexed by barcode with Jemultiplexer and aligned with MiTCR using default parameters. Non-functional sequences were filtered out with VDJtools, and clonotypes were defined by amino acid sequence, with frequencies based on assigned sequence reads. Clonal space homeostasis binned clonotypes by frequency as over-represented (0.05-1), large, medium and small. The raw public data were reprocessed by TCRdb itself: fastp quality trimming at Q25, MiXCR clonotype calling, in-frame beta chains only. Every CDR3 protein is listed once, alongside the most common genes and DNA of its rows. TCRdb, not the original authors, processed these V and J calls. The sample profile shows 900 to 1,000 distinct CDR3 sequences; about a quarter of them were found once. The ten largest account for around 63% of the sample.

What this sample's time point label stands for: before S. Paratyphi A challenge (baseline). Using flow cytometry, MAIT cells, defined as Valpha7.2+ CD161+ T cells, were identified and sorted. Circulating MAIT cell TCRbeta repertoires were profiled longitudinally in five or six volunteers in whom enteric fever developed after controlled oral challenge with live Salmonella Paratyphi A. Every diagnosed volunteer provided MAIT cell samples at three timepoints: pre-infection, mid-infection and post-infection. Enteric fever was diagnosed on the basis of Paratyphi A bacteremia and/or persistent fever above 38 degrees C lasting more than 12 hours. Infection was diagnosed in challenged volunteers between day 4 and day 7 after challenge. Between about 5,000 and 11,000 MAIT cells per sample were sorted directly into RNAqueous-Micro lysis buffer for RNA extraction. Lymphoprep gradient centrifugation was used to isolate peripheral blood mononuclear cells from blood samples and leukocyte cones. Cell sorting used a BD FACSAria Fusion or BD FACSAria III sorter.

Recombination joined TRBV4-3 with TRBJ1-4, and TRBD1 matches 11 of the central bases. This sample comprised MAIT cells from blood, obtained at the first sampling point of the challenge study. This TCR derives from a person aged 18 to 75 who was deliberately infected with Salmonella Paratyphi A in a paratyphoid fever challenge study. Here is the DNA: TGCGCCAGCAGCCAGGGACAGGGGGGGGCTGAAAAACTGTTTTTT. This translates into CASSQGQGGAEKLFF.